This TCR beta chain was captured by sequencing in a study of CD8 T cells in ankylosing spondylitis. In its sample, this clonotype was seen a few times. Its matching antigen is unknown. V gave up 4 bases and J gave up 7 bases, with 13 bases separating them. The CDR3 contains 13 residues. Per germline, CDR1 LGHNA and CDR2 YSLEER. Study-wide findings and caveats: Some motif variants had been reported before (in reactive arthritis synovial fluid and blood). Disease-associated clones were reportedly significantly overrepresented in matched ankylosing spondylitis synovial fluid.

TCRdb processed the 5' RACE reads anew with MiXCR; each CDR3 protein has one entry. The table shows tens of thousands of distinct CDR3 sequences, with more than 15% occurring only once. The material sequenced was blood. This clonotype originated in a male donor with ankylosing spondylitis or in good health (not recorded which). The chain joins TRBV4-3 to TRBJ1-1, with no clear D. DNA for the CDR3: TGCGCCAGCAGCCGAGTGGTCAGGTTTGAAGCTTTCTTT. Amino acids: CASSRVVRFEAFF.